This passage covers 11 T cell receptor beta chains from one sample sequenced in a study of T cell repertoires in cytomegalovirus infection. In TCRdb, the reads were re-called with MiXCR into one record per CDR3 protein. The repertoire holds about 740,000 distinct CDR3 sequences, with 35% as singletons. The specimen sequenced was PBMCs. The source of these receptors is a human donor in good health (CMV status not recorded). Some clones in this sample may be carry-over from other donors' samples.

This clonotype was found a few times. The chain is built from TRBV6-1 and TRBJ1-5, with D possibly TRBD1 on 5 matching bases. The germline V gene has CDR1 MNHNS and CDR2 SASEGT. This CDR3 is 15 amino acids long. V gave up 0 bases and J gave up 6 bases, with 12 bases separating them. CDR3 amino acids: CASSEALGAGQPQHF. The CDR3, as DNA: TGTGCCAGCAGTGAAGCATTAGGGGCAGGTCAGCCCCAGCATTTT.

V is TRBV12-3 or TRBV12-4 and J is TRBJ2-7; no reliable D call. This CDR3 spans 13 amino acids. V lost 2 bases and J lost 7, with 12 bases in between. The CDR3 sequence: CASSLIGSLEQYF. The CDR3 DNA sequence: TGTGCCAGCAGTTTAATCGGAAGCCTGGAGCAGTACTTC.

About this clonotype itself: It may be a read error: a sequence one base away is much more abundant. The V call is TRBV6-1, the J call TRBJ1-5, with 8 nucleotides matching TRBD1. J lost 5 bases, V lost 1 base, and 10 bases had no gene match. The CDR3 spans 17 residues. Germline V gene lookup returns CDR1 MNHNS and CDR2 SASEGT. The CDR3: CASSEDQGAIGDQPQHF. Here the CDR3 DNA reads TGTGCCAGCAGTGAAGACCAGGGGGCGATAGGCGATCAGCCCCAGCATTTT.

This clonotype was observed a few times. This chain connects TRBV7-6 to TRBJ1-2; D is unclear. CDR1 and CDR2 (germline): SGHVS, FNYEAQ. CDR3 length: 14 residues. Trimming took 1 base from V and 5 from J, leaving 11 bases between them. The CDR3 DNA is TGTGCCAGCAGCTTAGTCCGGGGAGGGTATGGCTACACCTTC. Translating it yields CASSLVRGGYGYTF.

This sequence joins TRBV14 and TRBJ2-3; D uncertain. The CDR3 has 15 residues. CDR1 is SGHDN, CDR2 FVKESK, per germline. V lost 3 bases and J lost 2, with 12 bases in between. Written as DNA, the CDR3 is TGTGCCAGCAGCCAGAGATCTGGCCCCACAGATACGCAGTATTTT. The encoded protein is CASSQRSGPTDTQYF.

This clonotype was seen just once. V is TRBV29-1 and J is TRBJ1-3; D is ambiguous. CDR3 length: 14 residues. Germline V CDR1 and CDR2: SQVTM, ANQGSEA. V lost 6 bases to trimming and J lost 0 bases, with 12 bases between them. The CDR3, as DNA: TGCAGCGTCCTCGGTCCCAACTCTGGAAACACCATATATTTT. It is translated as CSVLGPNSGNTIYF.

The chain joins TRBV4-1 to TRBJ1-4, with D hard to call. V shed 0 bases and J shed 7 bases, with 12 bases lying between them. This CDR3 spans 15 amino acids. Germline values: CDR1 MGHRA, CDR2 YSYEKL. In DNA, the CDR3 is TGCGCCAGCAGCCAAGAAAATGGTCTTGGTGAAAAACTGTTTTTT. Its protein product is CASSQENGLGEKLFF.

The V call is TRBV19, the J call TRBJ2-1; 9 bases map to TRBD1. The CDR3 is 16 amino acids. Germline CDR1 and CDR2: LNHDA and SQIVND (reference sequence). The junction had 9 bases not matched to a gene; V was cut back by 7 bases and J by 2 bases. The CDR3 here is CASKPPGQGPYNEQFF. The CDR3 region has the DNA TGTGCCAGTAAGCCTCCGGGACAGGGACCCTACAATGAGCAGTTCTTC. Complete variable domain (other parts from reference TRBV19 and TRBJ2-1): DGGITQSPKYLFRKEGQNVTLSCEQNLNHDAMYWYRQDPGQGLRLIYYSQIVNDFQKGDIAEGYSVSREKKESFPLTVTSAQKNPTAFYLCASKPPGQGPYNEQFFGPGTRLTVL.

This clonotype occurred a few times. The V gene is TRBV2, the J gene TRBJ2-7, with TRBD2 matching over 12 bases. Per germline, CDR1 SNHLY and CDR2 FYNNEI. The J segment lost 4 bases and the V segment lost 8 bases, leaving 6 bases of the junction unmatched. This CDR3 is built from 14 residues. CDR3: CASLLAGGPYEQYF. The CDR3 DNA is TGTGCCAGCCTTCTAGCGGGAGGGCCTTACGAGCAGTACTTC.

The CDR3: CASSRNVLATTTEAKNIQYF. The DNA of the CDR3 is TGTGCCAGCAGCCGAAATGTGCTAGCGACCACCACAGAAGCCAAAAACATTCAGTACTTC. V usage is TRBV4-2 and J usage is TRBJ2-4; D possibly corresponds to TRBD2 (6 bases). There are 20 residues in the CDR3. With 4 bases removed from V and 0 bases from J, the gap between germline ends came to 25 bases. Germline V gene lookup returns CDR1 LGHNA and CDR2 YNFKEQ.

This chain uses TRBV6-8 with TRBJ1-4, with D unresolved. The CDR3 spans 17 residues. V lost 0 bases, J lost 0 bases, and 11 bases lay in between. Germline lookup yields CDR1 MNHGY and CDR2 SAAAGT. The CDR3 sequence is CASSYSSQLATNEKLFF. The CDR3 DNA sequence: TGTGCCAGCAGTTACTCGTCTCAGCTTGCAACTAATGAAAAACTGTTTTTT.